This T cell receptor beta chain was sequenced during a study of blood T cell repertoires in COVID-19. The germline V gene has CDR1 SGHTA and CDR2 FQGNSA. This CDR3 region has 14 residues. V gave up 5 bases and J gave up 5 bases, with 15 bases separating them. Assay used: immunoSEQ multiplex PCR; TCRdb lists only in-frame clones, some missing. The sample records 25,000 to 30,000 clones, 90% being singletons. The clonotype was recovered from a man between 65 and 80 years old with acute or convalescent COVID-19. The sequenced sample was peripheral blood. The chain is built from TRBV7-2 and TRBJ1-2; tentative D call: TRBD1 (6 bases). CDR3 DNA: TGTGCCAGCAGCCCCAAGTGGGGGCAATATGGCTACACCTTC. It yields the protein CASSPKWGQYGYTF.